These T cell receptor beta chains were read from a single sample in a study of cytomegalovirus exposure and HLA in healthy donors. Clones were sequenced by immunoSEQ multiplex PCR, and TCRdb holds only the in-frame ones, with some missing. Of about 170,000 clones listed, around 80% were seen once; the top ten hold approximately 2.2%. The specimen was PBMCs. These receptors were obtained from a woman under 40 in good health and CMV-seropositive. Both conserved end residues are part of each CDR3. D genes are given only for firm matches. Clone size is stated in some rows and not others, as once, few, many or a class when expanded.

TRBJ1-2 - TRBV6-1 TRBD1 TGTGCCAGCAGTGATACTGGGACAGGATTAAACTATGGCTACACCTTC CASSDTGTGLNYGYTF
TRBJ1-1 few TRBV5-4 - TGTGCCAGCAGCTCCCCCTCGGGGATTGAAGCTTTCTTT CASSSPSGIEAFF
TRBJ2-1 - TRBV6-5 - TGTGCCAGCAGAGGACTGCCAAGCTCCTACAATGAGCAGTTCTTC CASRGLPSSYNEQFF
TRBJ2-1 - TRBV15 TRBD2 TGTGCCACCAGCAGGGGCCTAGCGGGAGCCTCCGGAGATGAGCAGTTCTTC CATSRGLAGASGDEQFF
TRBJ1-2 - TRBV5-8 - TGTGCCAGCAGCCCGGGACTACTTACCCTCTATGGCTACACCTTC CASSPGLLTLYGYTF
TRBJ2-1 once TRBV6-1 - TGTGCCAGCCTTAGGGGGGGGAGTCTCAGGAATGAGCAGTTCTTC CASLRGGSLRNEQFF
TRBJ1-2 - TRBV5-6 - TGTGCCAGCAGCCTCAGGGTGGATCCATCAATCATAGGGGGTGATGGCTACACCTTC CASSLRVDPSIIGGDGYTF
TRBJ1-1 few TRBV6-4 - TGTGCCAGCAGTTCGACAGCTCTGAACACTGAAGCTTTCTTT CASSSTALNTEAFF
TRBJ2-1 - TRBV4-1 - TGCGCCAGCAGCCAAGCACCCGGTAGCGGCTCCTACAATGAGCAGTTCTTC CASSQAPGSGSYNEQFF
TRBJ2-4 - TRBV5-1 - TGCGCCAGCAGCCTAGACAGGTTAAAAAACATTCAGTACTTC CASSLDRLKNIQYF
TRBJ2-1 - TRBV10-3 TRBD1 TGTGCCATCGGGTGGGGACAGAACAATGAGCAGTTCTTC CAIGWGQNNEQFF
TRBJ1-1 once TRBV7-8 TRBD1 TGTGCCAGCAGCTTGACAGGGAACATGAACACTGAAGCTTTCTTT CASSLTGNMNTEAFF
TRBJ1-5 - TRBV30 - TGTGCCTGGAGCCCCGGGGATCAGCCCCAGCATTTT CAWSPGDQPQHF
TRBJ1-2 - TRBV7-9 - TGTGCCAGCAGCCCGCTTCCGGCAGGGGATAGAGGTGGCTACACCTTC CASSPLPAGDRGGYTF
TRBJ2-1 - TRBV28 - TGTGCCAGCAGTTCCCCTGGGATGACAGGCAGCTCCTACAATGAGCAGTTCTTC CASSSPGMTGSSYNEQFF
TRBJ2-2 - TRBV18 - TGTGCCAGCTCACCATCGCTCGCGGGTCTCACCGGGGAGCTGTTTTTT CASSPSLAGLTGELFF
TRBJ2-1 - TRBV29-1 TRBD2 TGCAGCGTTGTAGGCGGGAGGGCCTTCAATGAGCAGTTCTTC CSVVGGRAFNEQFF
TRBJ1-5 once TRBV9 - TGTGCCAGCAGCGTGTCTGGGCAAAATAATCAGCCCCAGCATTTT CASSVSGQNNQPQHF
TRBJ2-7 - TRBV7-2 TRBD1 TGTGCCAGCAGCATAGGGACAGGGAGAACCTACGAGCAGTACTTC CASSIGTGRTYEQYF
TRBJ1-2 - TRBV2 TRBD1 TGTGCCAGCAGTGTCTCGCCAGGGGGCATTTCGGGCTACACCTTC CASSVSPGGISGYTF
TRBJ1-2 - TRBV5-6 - TGTGCCAGCAGCTTGGCATCGGGTTATGGCTACACCTTC CASSLASGYGYTF
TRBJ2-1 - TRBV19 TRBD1 TGTGCCAGTAGTACGCAGGGACAGTACAATGAGCAGTTCTTC CASSTQGQYNEQFF
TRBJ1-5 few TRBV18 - TGTGCCAGCTCACCACCGGGCAGGGGTTATCAGCCCCAGCATTTT CASSPPGRGYQPQHF
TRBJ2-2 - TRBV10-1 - TGCGCCAGCAGTGATGACAGCCACACCGGGGAGCTGTTTTTT CASSDDSHTGELFF
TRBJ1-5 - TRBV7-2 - TGTGCCAGCAGCTTAGGACATGGGTTCGGCAATCAGCCCCAGCATTTT CASSLGHGFGNQPQHF
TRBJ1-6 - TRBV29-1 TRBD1 TGCAGCGTTCGACAGGGGAACTCCTATAATTCACCCCTCCACTTT CSVRQGNSYNSPLHF
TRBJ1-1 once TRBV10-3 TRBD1 TGTGCCACCGTTGGACAGGGAATTGTGGCTTTCTTT CATVGQGIVAFF
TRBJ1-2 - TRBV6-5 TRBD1 TGTGCCAGCAGACTCACAGGGGTCTATGGCTACACCTTC CASRLTGVYGYTF
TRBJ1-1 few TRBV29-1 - TGCAGCGGCTCCCCCCCAGGATCGAACACTGAAGCTTTCTTT CSGSPPGSNTEAFF
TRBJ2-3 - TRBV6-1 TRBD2 TGTGCCAGCAGTCCCGGGACTATCAGCACAGATACGCAGTATTTT CASSPGTISTDTQYF
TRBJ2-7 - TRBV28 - TGTGCCAGCAGTTTGACAGGTCTCACCTACGAGCAGTACTTC CASSLTGLTYEQYF
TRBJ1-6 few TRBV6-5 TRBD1 TGTGCCAGCAGTCCCGGGACAGGGTCTAATTCACCCCTCCACTTT CASSPGTGSNSPLHF
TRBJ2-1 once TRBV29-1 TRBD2 TGCAGCGTTGAAGCTAGCGGGAGGGCCTCTATAAAATTAAAACAGTTCTTC CSVEASGRASIKLKQFF
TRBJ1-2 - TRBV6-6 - TGTGCCAGCAGTGCCCCCACAGGCAACTCCAACTATGGCTACACCTTC CASSAPTGNSNYGYTF
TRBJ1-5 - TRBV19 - TGTGCCAGTAGTAAGGACAGCTTGTTTGCTCAGCCCCAGCATTTT CASSKDSLFAQPQHF
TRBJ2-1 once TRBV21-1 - TGTGCCAGCATTCTCCGGGACAGGGACGGTGAGCAGTTCTTC CASILRDRDGEQFF
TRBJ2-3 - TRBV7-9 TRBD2 TGTGCCAGCAGCACTAGCGGGGGGGCCGGCCCAGATACGCAGTATTTT CASSTSGGAGPDTQYF
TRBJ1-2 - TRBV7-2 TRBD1 TGTGCCAGCAGCTATGACAGGGGAAATGGCTACACCTTC CASSYDRGNGYTF
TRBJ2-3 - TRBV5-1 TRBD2 TGCGCCAGCAGCATGGGATCCCTAGCGGGGGGGAGCACAGATACGCAGTATTTT CASSMGSLAGGSTDTQYF
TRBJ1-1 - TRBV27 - TGTGCCAGCAGTACAGGGATTTTATCCACTGAAGCTTTCTTT CASSTGILSTEAFF
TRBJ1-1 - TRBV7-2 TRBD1 TGTGCCAGCAGCGTAAGACAGGGACTGAACACTGAAGCTTTCTTT CASSVRQGLNTEAFF
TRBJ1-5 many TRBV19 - TGTGCCAGTAGTATAGATCGGGGTCAGCCCCAGCATTTT CASSIDRGQPQHF
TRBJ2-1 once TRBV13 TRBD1 TGTGCCACCCGGTTACAGGGGAATGAGCAGTTCTTC CATRLQGNEQFF
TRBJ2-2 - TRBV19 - TGTGCCAGCACCGGCCGGGAGACCGGGGAGCTGTTTTTT CASTGRETGELFF
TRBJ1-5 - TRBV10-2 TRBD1 TGCGCCAGCAGTGAACAGGGGAATCAGCCCCAGCATTTT CASSEQGNQPQHF
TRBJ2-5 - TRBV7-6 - TGTGCCAGCAGCCACAGGAGTTTGACGGGCGTAAGAGAGACCCAGTACTTC CASSHRSLTGVRETQYF
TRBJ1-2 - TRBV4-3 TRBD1 TGCGCCAGCAGCCAAGCTACAGGGGGAGGCTACACCTTC CASSQATGGGYTF
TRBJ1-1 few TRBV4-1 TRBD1 TGCGCCAGCAGCCTGACAGGGGAAGGGACTGAAGCTTTCTTT CASSLTGEGTEAFF
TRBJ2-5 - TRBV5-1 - TGCGCCAGCTCAATGACAGGACAAGAGACCCAGTACTTC CASSMTGQETQYF
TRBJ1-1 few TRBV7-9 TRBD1 TGTGCCAGCAGCTTACGCCAGGGGGTGGGGGGCACTGAAGCTTTCTTT CASSLRQGVGGTEAFF
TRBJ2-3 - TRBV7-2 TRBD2 TGTGCCAGCAGCCCTGGACTAGCGGGAGATACGCAGTATTTT CASSPGLAGDTQYF
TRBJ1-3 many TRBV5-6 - TGTGCCAGCAGCTTGATCGACTCTATAAACACCATATATTTT CASSLIDSINTIYF